The TCR beta chain described here comes from a study of blood T cell repertoires in COVID-19. In the study overall: Samples came from the United States, Italy and Spain, spanning acute and convalescent COVID-19. In each case, the material was cDNA or gDNA derived from T cells, B-cell-depleted T cells, or PBMCs.

In the source study's methods: Quantification of nucleated cells was approximated via reference gene primer amplification. This table comes from immunoSEQ multiplex PCR, and its TCRdb copy is limited to in-frame clones, with some not included. The V and J calls and clone size were taken over from that table, and D and trimming were inferred from the DNA. The sample includes about 80,000 clones, roughly 80% of them seen just once. Only a few counts were recorded for this clone. Material for sequencing was peripheral blood. This TCR derives from an elderly woman with acute or convalescent COVID-19.

CDR3 bases: TGCAGCGTCCGGGAAGACACGTCGAACACCGGGGAGCTGTTTTTT. It yields the protein CSVREDTSNTGELFF. V is TRBV29-1 and J is TRBJ2-2; D may be TRBD2 (5 bases). V lost 6 bases and J 0 bases, leaving 14 bases between the germline ends. The CDR3 has 15 residues. Germline CDR1 and CDR2: SQVTM and ANQGSEA.